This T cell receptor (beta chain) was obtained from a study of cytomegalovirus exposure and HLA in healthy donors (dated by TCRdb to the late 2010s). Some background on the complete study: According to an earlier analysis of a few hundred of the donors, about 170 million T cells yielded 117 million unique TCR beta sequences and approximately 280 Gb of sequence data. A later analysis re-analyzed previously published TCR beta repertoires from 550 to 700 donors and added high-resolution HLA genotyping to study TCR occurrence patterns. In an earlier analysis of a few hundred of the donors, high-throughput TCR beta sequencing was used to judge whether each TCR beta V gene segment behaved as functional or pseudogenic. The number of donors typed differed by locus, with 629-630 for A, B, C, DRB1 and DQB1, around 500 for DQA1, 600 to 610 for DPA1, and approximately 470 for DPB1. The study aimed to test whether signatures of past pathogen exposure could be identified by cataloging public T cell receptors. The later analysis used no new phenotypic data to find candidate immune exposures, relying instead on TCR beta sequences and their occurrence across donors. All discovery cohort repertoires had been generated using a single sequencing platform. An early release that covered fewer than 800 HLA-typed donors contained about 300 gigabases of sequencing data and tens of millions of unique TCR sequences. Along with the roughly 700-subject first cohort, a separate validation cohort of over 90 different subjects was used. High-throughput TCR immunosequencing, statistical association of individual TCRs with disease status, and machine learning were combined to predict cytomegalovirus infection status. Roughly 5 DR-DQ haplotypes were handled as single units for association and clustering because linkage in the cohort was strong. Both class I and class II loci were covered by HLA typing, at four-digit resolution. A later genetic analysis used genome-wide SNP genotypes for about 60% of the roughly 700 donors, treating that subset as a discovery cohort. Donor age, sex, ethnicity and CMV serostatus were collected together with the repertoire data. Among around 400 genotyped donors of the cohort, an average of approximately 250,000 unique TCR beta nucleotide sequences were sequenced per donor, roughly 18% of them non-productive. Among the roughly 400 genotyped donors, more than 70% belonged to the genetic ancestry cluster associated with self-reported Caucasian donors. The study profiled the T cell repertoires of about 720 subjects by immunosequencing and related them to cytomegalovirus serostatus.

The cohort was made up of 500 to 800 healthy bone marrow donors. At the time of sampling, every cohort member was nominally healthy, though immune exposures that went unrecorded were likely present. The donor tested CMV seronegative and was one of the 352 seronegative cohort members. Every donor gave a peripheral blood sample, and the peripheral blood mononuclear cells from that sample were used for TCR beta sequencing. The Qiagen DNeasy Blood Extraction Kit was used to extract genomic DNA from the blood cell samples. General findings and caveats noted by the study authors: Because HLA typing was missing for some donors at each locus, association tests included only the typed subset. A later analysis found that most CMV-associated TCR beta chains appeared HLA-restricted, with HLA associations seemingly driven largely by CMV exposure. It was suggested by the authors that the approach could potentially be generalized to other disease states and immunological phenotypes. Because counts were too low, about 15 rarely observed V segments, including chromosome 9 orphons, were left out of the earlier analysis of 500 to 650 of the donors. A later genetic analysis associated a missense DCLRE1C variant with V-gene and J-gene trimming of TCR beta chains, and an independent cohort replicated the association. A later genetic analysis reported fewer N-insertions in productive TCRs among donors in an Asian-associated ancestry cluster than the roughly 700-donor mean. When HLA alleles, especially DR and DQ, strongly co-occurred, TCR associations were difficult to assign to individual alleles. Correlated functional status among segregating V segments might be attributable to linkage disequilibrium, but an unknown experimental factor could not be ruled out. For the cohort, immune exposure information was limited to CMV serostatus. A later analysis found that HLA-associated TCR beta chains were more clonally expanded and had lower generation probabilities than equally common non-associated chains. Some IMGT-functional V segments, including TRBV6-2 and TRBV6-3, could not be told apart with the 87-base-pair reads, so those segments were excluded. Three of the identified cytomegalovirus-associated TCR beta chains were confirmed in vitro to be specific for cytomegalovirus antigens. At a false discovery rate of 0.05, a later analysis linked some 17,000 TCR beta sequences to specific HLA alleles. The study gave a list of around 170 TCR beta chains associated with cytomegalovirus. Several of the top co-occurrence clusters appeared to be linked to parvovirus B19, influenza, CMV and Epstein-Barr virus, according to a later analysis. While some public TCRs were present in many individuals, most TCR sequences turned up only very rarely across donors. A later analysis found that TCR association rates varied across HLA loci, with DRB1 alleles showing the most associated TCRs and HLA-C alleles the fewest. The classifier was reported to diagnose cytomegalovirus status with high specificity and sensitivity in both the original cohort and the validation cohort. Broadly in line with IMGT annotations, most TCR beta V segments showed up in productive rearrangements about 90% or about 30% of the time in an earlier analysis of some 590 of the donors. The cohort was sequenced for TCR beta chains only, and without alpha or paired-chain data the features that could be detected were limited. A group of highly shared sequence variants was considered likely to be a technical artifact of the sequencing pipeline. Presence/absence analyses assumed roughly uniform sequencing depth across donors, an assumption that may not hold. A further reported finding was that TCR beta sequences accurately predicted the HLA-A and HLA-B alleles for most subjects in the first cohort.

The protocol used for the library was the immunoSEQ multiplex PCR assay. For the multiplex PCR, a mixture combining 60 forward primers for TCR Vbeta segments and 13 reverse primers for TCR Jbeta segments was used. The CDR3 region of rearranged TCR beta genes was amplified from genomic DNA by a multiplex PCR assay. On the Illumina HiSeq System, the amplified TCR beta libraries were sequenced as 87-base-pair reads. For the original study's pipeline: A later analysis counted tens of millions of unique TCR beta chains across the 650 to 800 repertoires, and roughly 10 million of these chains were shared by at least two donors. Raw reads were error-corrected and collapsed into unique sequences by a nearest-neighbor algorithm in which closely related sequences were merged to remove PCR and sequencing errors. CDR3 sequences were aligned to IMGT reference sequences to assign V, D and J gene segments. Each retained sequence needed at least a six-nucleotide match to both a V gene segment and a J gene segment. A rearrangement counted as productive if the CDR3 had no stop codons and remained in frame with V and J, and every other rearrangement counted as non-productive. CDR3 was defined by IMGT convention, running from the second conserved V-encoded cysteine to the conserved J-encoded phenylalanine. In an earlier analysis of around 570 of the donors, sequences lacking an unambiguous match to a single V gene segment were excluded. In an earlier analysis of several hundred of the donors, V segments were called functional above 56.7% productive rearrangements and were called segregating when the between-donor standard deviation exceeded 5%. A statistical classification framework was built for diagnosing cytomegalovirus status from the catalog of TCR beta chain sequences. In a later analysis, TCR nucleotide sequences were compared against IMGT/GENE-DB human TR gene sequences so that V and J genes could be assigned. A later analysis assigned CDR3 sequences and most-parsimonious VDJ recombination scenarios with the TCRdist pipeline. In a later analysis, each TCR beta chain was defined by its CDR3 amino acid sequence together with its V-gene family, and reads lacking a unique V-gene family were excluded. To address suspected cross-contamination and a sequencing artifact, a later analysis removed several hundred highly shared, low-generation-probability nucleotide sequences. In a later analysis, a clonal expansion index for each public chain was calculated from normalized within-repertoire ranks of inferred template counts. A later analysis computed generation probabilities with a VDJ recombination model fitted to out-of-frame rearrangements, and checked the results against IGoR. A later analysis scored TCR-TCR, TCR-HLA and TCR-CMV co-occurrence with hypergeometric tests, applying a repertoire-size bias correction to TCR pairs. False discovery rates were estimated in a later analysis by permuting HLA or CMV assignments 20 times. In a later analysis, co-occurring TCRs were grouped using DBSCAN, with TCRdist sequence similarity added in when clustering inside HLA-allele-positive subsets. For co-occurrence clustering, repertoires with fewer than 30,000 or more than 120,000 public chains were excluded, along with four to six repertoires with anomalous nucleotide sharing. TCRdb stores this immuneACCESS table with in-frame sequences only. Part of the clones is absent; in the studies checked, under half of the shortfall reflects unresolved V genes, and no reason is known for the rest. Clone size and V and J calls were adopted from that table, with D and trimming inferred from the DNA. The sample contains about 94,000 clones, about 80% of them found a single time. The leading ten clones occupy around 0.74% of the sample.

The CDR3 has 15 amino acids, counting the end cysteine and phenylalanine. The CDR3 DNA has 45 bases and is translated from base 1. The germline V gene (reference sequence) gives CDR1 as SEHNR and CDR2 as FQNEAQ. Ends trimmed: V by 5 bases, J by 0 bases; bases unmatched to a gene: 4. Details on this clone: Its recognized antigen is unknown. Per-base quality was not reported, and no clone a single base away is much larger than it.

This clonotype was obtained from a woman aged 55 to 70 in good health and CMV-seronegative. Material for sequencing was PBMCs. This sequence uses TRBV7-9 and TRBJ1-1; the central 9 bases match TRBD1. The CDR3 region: CASSKGQGMNTEAFF. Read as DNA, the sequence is TGTGCCAGCAGCAAGGGACAGGGAATGAACACTGAAGCTTTCTTT.